Below, 18 T cell receptor beta chains from the same sample are listed, as sequenced in a study of shared clonotypes between healthy human individuals. Repertoires were generated with immunoSEQ multiplex PCR, while TCRdb's copy carries only in-frame clones and drops some. The data show 330,000 or so clones, 73% seen once. Sequences were obtained from memory CD4+ T cells sorted from blood. As for subset: CD45RA-negative fraction. The origin of the receptors is a man aged 25 to 40 in good health.

The rearrangement uses TRBV10-3 and TRBJ1-1; tentatively, D is TRBD1 (6 bases). V was shortened by 0 bases and J by 4 bases, with 9 bases between the two germline ends. From germline, CDR1 is ENHRY and CDR2 SYGVKD. This CDR3 spans 14 amino acids. Written as DNA, the CDR3 is TGTGCCATCAGTGAGTCGACAGGAGGCACTGAAGCTTTCTTT. Translating gives CAISESTGGTEAFF.

The rearrangement uses TRBV27 and TRBJ1-5; D unresolved. The CDR3 extends over 13 amino acids. CDR1 is MNHEY and CDR2 is SMNVEV in the germline V gene (reference sequence). The germline V and J ends were trimmed by 8 bases and 3 bases, with 11 bases remaining between them. CDR3: CASGSWDNQPQHF. In nucleotides, the CDR3 is TGTGCCAGCGGCTCCTGGGACAATCAGCCCCAGCATTTT.

The genes are TRBV27 and TRBJ1-5, with D perhaps TRBD1 (5 bases). The germline V and J ends were trimmed by 2 bases and 4 bases, with 12 bases remaining between them. This CDR3 has 15 amino acids. The germline V gene encodes CDR1 MNHEY and CDR2 SMNVEV (reference sequence). CDR3 region: CASSLGAGGNQPQHF. As DNA, the CDR3 is TGTGCCAGCAGTTTAGGGGCAGGAGGAAATCAGCCCCAGCATTTT.

This clone was detected only a few times. The J gene is TRBJ2-7, the V gene TRBV13; D gene uncertain. The germline gives CDR1 PRHDT, CDR2 FYEKMQ (reference sequence). The CDR3 runs to 14 residues. Trimming took off 0 bases at V and 2 bases at J, with 8 bases between the two ends. DNA of the CDR3: TGTGCCAGCAGCTTAGGCCTCGGAACCTACGAGCAGTACTTC. Its translation: CASSLGLGTYEQYF.

This clone appeared a few times. This chain links TRBV29-1 with TRBJ2-3, with D tentatively TRBD1 or TRBD2 (5 bases each). This CDR3 contains 13 residues. Germline V lookup: CDR1 SQVTM, CDR2 ANQGSEA. V was trimmed by 4 bases and J by 4 bases, leaving 12 bases between them. The CDR3 bases are TGCAGCGTTGGGCTCCGAGGGGCAGATACGCAGTATTTT. Amino acid sequence: CSVGLRGADTQYF.

The V and J genes are TRBV28 and TRBJ2-1; 11 bases map to TRBD1. Trimming cost V 3 bases and J 5 bases; bases outside gene matches: 12. The CDR3 spans 18 residues. Germline assignment: CDR1 MDHEN and CDR2 SYDVKM. CDR3 in amino acids: CASSLIVLGTGGHNEQFF. The CDR3 nucleotides are TGTGCCAGCAGTTTGATCGTCCTGGGGACAGGGGGGCACAATGAGCAGTTCTTC.

The V and J genes are TRBV6-1 and TRBJ2-3; D is perhaps TRBD1 or TRBD2 (5 bases each). The V end lost 10 bases, the J end lost 2 bases, and 10 bases lay between the germline ends. The V gene's germline CDR1 is MNHNS and CDR2 SASEGT. CDR3 length: 12 residues. The CDR3 sequence is CANGALTDTQYF. The CDR3, as DNA: TGTGCCAACGGGGCCCTCACAGATACGCAGTATTTT.

In its sample, this clone was seen once. Other nucleotide sequences in the sample specify the same CDR3. This chain uses TRBV7-2 with TRBJ2-1, with TRBD2 identical over 10 bases. The CDR3 runs to 14 residues. Per germline, CDR1 SGHTA and CDR2 FQGNSA. Trimming cost V 5 bases and J 6 bases; bases outside gene matches: 4. CDR3 in DNA: TGTGCCAGCAGCCCCCGGACTAGCGGCAATGAGCAGTTCTTC. This codes for CASSPRTSGNEQFF.

The chain has TRBV27 and TRBJ2-7; possibly TRBD2 for D (5 bases). The CDR3 runs to 16 residues. Between the trimmed V and J ends, which lost 3 bases and 0 bases, there was a span of 15 bases. Germline CDR1 is MNHEY and CDR2 is SMNVEV (reference sequence). The CDR3 DNA is TGTGCCAGCAGTTTTACCGGGGTCCCCAGCTCCTACGAGCAGTACTTC. Translation: CASSFTGVPSSYEQYF.

This clone is medium-sized by share. The gene calls are TRBV3-2 and TRBJ2-2. TRBV3-2 is termed a pseudogene. This CDR3 contains 9 residues. CDR3 nucleotide sequence: TGTGCCAGCAGCCCACGTGTGTTTTTT. This gives the protein CASSPRVFF.

This chain connects TRBV29-1 to TRBJ2-5; D ambiguous. The CDR3 contains 12 residues. Trimming cost V 4 bases and J 2 bases, with 8 bases left between them. CDR1 and CDR2 from the germline V gene are SQVTM and ANQGSEA. CDR3 protein: CSVVGNQETQYF. CDR3 in DNA: TGCAGCGTTGTGGGAAATCAAGAGACCCAGTACTTC.

This sequence joins TRBV5-1 and TRBJ2-2, with a possible D match to TRBD1 (6 bases). Trimming cost V 6 bases and J 1 base, with 13 bases left between them. Germline CDR1 and CDR2: SGHRS and YFSETQ. This CDR3 region has 15 residues. The CDR3 coding sequence is TGCGCCAGCAACTCGGACAGACAGAACACCGGGGAGCTGTTTTTT. Its translation is CASNSDRQNTGELFF.

In regard to this clone: Different DNA sequences within this sample yield the same CDR3. The rearrangement uses TRBV5-1 and TRBJ2-1; D unclear. Germline CDR1 reads SGHRS; CDR2 reads YFSETQ. V dropped 4 bases and J dropped 0 bases, with 5 bases sitting between them. CDR3 length equals 13 residues. DNA for the CDR3: TGCGCCAGCAGCGGAAGCTCCTACAATGAGCAGTTCTTC. It yields the protein CASSGSSYNEQFF.

This clone appeared a single time. The J gene is TRBJ1-2, the V gene TRBV19; D is unresolved. This CDR3 is 15 amino acids long. CDR1 LNHDA and CDR2 SQIVND come from the germline V gene (reference sequence). V was trimmed by 3 bases and J by 0 bases, leaving 11 bases between them. The CDR3 reads CASSILLDSNYGYTF. CDR3 DNA: TGTGCCAGTAGTATTCTCCTGGATTCTAACTATGGCTACACCTTC.

This rearrangement joins TRBV6-1 to TRBJ2-7; D not certain. The CDR3 has 12 residues. CDR1 is MNHNS and CDR2 is SASEGT in the germline V gene. V shed 8 bases and J shed 3 bases, with 11 bases lying between them. The CDR3: CASGLRFYEQYF. As DNA, the CDR3 is TGTGCCAGCGGGCTTCGGTTCTACGAGCAGTACTTC.

The chain carries TRBV30 and TRBJ1-2; no firm D call. V lost 1 base and J 6 bases, leaving 12 bases between the germline ends. The CDR3 is made up of 13 amino acids. Germline V CDR1 and CDR2: GTSNPN, SVGIG (reference sequence). The CDR3 is CAWSARMGNGYTF. CDR3 in DNA: TGTGCCTGGAGTGCTAGAATGGGAAATGGCTACACCTTC.

This rearrangement joins TRBV10-1 to TRBJ2-1; the match to TRBD2 covers 8 bases. V shed 6 bases and J 7 bases; nucleotides not matched to a gene: 5. CDR3 length equals 13 residues. Per the germline V gene, CDR1 is WNHNN and CDR2 is SYGVQD (reference sequence). The CDR3: CASRAGALNEQFF. CDR3 sequence (DNA): TGCGCCAGCAGAGCGGGAGCTTTAAATGAGCAGTTCTTC.

This chain uses TRBV5-4 with TRBJ1-1; possible D gene TRBD1, 5 bases. Germline V gives CDR1 SGHNT, CDR2 YYREEE (reference sequence). CDR3 length: 15 residues. The V and J ends lost 3 bases and 1 base respectively, with 13 bases between them. The CDR3 DNA follows: TGTGCCAGCAGCTCAGGGAACAGTAGGAACACTGAAGCTTTCTTT. Protein product: CASSSGNSRNTEAFF. Looking up the rest from reference TRBV5-4 and TRBJ1-1 gives the full variable domain: ETGVTQSPTHLIKTRGQQVTLRCSSQSGHNTVSWYQQALGQGPQFIFQYYREEENGRGNFPPRFSGLQFPNYSSELNVNALELDDSALYLCASSSGNSRNTEAFFGQGTRLTVV.